This is a list of T cell receptor beta chains from one sample in a study of shared clonotypes between healthy human individuals. TCRdb's copy holds only in-frame clones and misses some; the assay was immunoSEQ multiplex PCR. Here the sample spans roughly 1,600,000 clones, around 98.5% being singletons. The sample was naive CD4+ T cells sorted from blood. These receptors were taken from a man younger than 45 in good health. Each CDR3 is given with its conserved first and last residue. A D gene is named only where the DNA matches it firmly. A row's size may be missing; if present it is once, few, many or a size class.

J gene,V gene,D gene,clone size,CDR3 DNA,CDR3 protein
TRBJ2-7,TRBV6-6,TRBD1,.,TGTGCCAGCGGACAGGCGCCCTTAAGGAGCTCCTACGAGCAGTACTTC,CASGQAPLRSSYEQYF
TRBJ2-7,TRBV29-1,.,.,TGCAGCGTTGCGTTCCGCAGGGCCGAGCAGTACTTC,CSVAFRRAEQYF
TRBJ2-2,TRBV5-4,.,.,TGTGCCAGCAGCTTGGCCTTAAAACTGAACACCGGGGAGCTGTTTTTT,CASSLALKLNTGELFF
TRBJ2-1,TRBV7-2,TRBD2,.,TGTGCCAGCAGCCCTTACCCTGACGTAGCGGGCCCATGGGGGGGTGAGCAGTTCTTC,CASSPYPDVAGPWGGEQFF
TRBJ2-5,TRBV29-1,.,.,TGCAGCGTTGAAGGGCTATATCCGGAGACCCAGTACTTC,CSVEGLYPETQYF
TRBJ2-2,TRBV6-6,TRBD2,once,TGTGCCAGCAGTTACCGCGGGAGGGTGAACACCGGGGAGCTGTTTTTT,CASSYRGRVNTGELFF
TRBJ1-1,TRBV2,.,once,TGTGCCAGCAGTGGAGGGGCTGGACGGGGTGAAGCTTTCTTT,CASSGGAGRGEAFF
TRBJ2-7,TRBV5-1,.,.,TGCGCCAGCAGCTCTCAAGCGGTGGAGGAAGCCTACGAGCAGTACTTC,CASSSQAVEEAYEQYF
TRBJ1-2,TRBV15,.,.,TGTGCCACCAGCAGAGGACCAGGTCGACCACCTGGCTACACCTTC,CATSRGPGRPPGYTF
TRBJ1-4,TRBV28,.,.,TGTGCCAGCAGTTTGGTTATAGGCCCCGGGGGTGCTAATGAAAAACTGTTTTTT,CASSLVIGPGGANEKLFF
TRBJ2-1,TRBV5-4,TRBD2,.,TGTGCCAGCAGCTTGCCGACTAGCGGGAGGTTCTTCTTC,CASSLPTSGRFFF
TRBJ2-2,TRBV27,.,.,TGTGCCAGCAGCCTTGACTTGTACACCGGGGAGCTGTTTTTT,CASSLDLYTGELFF
TRBJ2-7,TRBV13,TRBD2,.,TGTGCCAGCGCCCGGGGTGGCGGGAGGTTCGGCTACGAGCAGTACTTC,CASARGGGRFGYEQYF
TRBJ2-1,TRBV12-5,.,.,TGTGCTAGTGGTTTGGGAGCGTTGGGACGGACGGTGGATGAGCAGTTCTTC,CASGLGALGRTVDEQFF
TRBJ2-1,TRBV27,TRBD1,.,TGTGCCAGCAGGCGGACAGGGCACAATGAGCAGTTCTTC,CASRRTGHNEQFF
TRBJ2-7,TRBV11-2,TRBD2,.,TGTGCCAGCAGCTTTAGCGGGCAGTCGACTAGATACGAGCAGTACTTC,CASSFSGQSTRYEQYF
TRBJ1-4,TRBV6-1,.,.,TGTGCCAGCAGTGACAGCGAGGGAATATTTGGAAAACTGTTTTTT,CASSDSEGIFGKLFF
TRBJ1-3,TRBV6-5,.,.,TGTGCCAGCAGTCCGCAAAGGCTCCTCAACACCATATATTTT,CASSPQRLLNTIYF
TRBJ2-1,TRBV19,TRBD2,.,TGTGCCAGTAGTCCAACCCAACTAGCGGAGGGCTACAATGAGCAGTTCTTC,CASSPTQLAEGYNEQFF
TRBJ1-3,TRBV25-1,.,.,TGTGCCAGCACCTCTCATAGCTCTGGAAACACCATATATTTT,CASTSHSSGNTIYF
TRBJ2-2,TRBV19,.,.,TGTGCCAGTAGTATAATGGGGGTCATCTATAACACCGGGGAGCTGTTTTTT,CASSIMGVIYNTGELFF
TRBJ2-7,TRBV5-4,.,few,TGTGCCAGCAGCCAAGGGCCGCCCTCCTACGAGCAGTACTTC,CASSQGPPSYEQYF
TRBJ2-7,TRBV7-6,TRBD1,.,TGTGCCAGCAGCCTTAAGGACAGGGGGCTCTACGAGCAGTACTTC,CASSLKDRGLYEQYF
TRBJ2-3,TRBV10-3,TRBD2,.,TGTGCCATCAGTGAAGGACTAGCGGGAGCGAAAGATACGCAGTATTTT,CAISEGLAGAKDTQYF
TRBJ2-1,TRBV27,TRBD1,.,TGTGCCAGCAGTTTCCGACAGGGTGGACGCCATGAGCAGTTCTTC,CASSFRQGGRHEQFF
TRBJ2-3,TRBV5-1,.,.,TGCGCCAGCACTAGGGTCCCCCCAGATACGCAGTATTTT,CASTRVPPDTQYF
TRBJ1-2,TRBV7-8,.,.,TGTGCCAGCAGCTTAGGGGCCGGGGGCTATGGCTACACCTTC,CASSLGAGGYGYTF